The present entry profiles one TCR beta chain with its context. Its cognate antigen is unknown. The data derive from a study of glioma-infiltrating T cells after dendritic cell vaccination. About the research overall: Dendritic cell vaccination trial patients had either newly diagnosed or recurrent glioblastoma. Autologous tumor lysate-pulsed dendritic cell vaccination was given between the early 2000s and the early 2010s. Study-level results: Survival was not directly related to TCR clonality in these patients. The cohort had few patients with full blood and tumor sets.

The ends were cut back, 2 bases at V and 6 bases at J, with 11 bases in the middle. The germline V gene has CDR1 KGHSH and CDR2 LQKENI. The CDR3 length is 13 residues. Assay: immunoSEQ multiplex PCR; the TCRdb copy retains only in-frame clones and omits some. The data contain about 87,000 clones, roughly 90% of them singletons. The chain links TRBV18 to TRBJ2-7, with D possibly TRBD1 on 6 matching bases. The material sequenced was blood, taken before dendritic cell vaccination. The source of this sequence is a human donor with glioblastoma. The CDR3 region has the DNA TGTGCCAGCTCACCAGGGGGCCAGGGCGAGCAGTACTTC. This codes for CASSPGGQGEQYF.